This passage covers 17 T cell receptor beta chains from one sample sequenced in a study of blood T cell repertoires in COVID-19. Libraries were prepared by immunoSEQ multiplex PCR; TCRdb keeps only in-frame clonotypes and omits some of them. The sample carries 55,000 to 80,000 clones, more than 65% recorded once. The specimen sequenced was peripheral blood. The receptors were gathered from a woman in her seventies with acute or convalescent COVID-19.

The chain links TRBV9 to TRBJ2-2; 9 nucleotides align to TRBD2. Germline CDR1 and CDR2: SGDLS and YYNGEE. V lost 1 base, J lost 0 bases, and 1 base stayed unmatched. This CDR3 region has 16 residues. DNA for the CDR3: TGTGCCAGCAGCGTACTAGCGGGGTCGAACACCGGGGAGCTGTTTTTT. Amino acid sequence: CASSVLAGSNTGELFF.

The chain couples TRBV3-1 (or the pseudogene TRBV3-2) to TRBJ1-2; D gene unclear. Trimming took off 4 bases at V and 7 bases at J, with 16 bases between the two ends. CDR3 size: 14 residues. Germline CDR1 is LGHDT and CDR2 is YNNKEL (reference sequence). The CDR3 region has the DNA TGTGCCAGCAGCCTCCGGGAATTGGGAATTGGCTACACCTTC. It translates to CASSLRELGIGYTF.

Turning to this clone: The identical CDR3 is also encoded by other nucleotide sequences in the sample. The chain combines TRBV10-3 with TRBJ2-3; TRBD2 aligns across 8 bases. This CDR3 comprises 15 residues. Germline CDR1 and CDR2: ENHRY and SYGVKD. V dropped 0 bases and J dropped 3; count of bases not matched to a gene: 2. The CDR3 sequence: CAISESSGSTDTQYF. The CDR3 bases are TGTGCCATCAGTGAGTCGAGCGGGAGTACAGATACGCAGTATTTT.

The CDR3: CASSPTGTGGNQPQHF. CDR3 nucleotides: TGCGCCAGCAGCCCTACCGGGACAGGGGGCAATCAGCCCCAGCATTTT. This chain links TRBV5-1 with TRBJ1-5; 10 positions match TRBD1. Germline values: CDR1 SGHRS, CDR2 YFSETQ. V was pared by 4 bases and J by 2 bases, with 6 bases of the junction left unmatched. The CDR3 runs 16 residues.

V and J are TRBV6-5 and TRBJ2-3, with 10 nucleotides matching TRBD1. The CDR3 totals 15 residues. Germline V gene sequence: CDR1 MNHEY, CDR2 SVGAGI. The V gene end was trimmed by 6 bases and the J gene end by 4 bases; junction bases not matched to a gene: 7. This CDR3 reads CASSGGGQGSDTQYF. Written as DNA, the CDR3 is TGTGCCAGCAGCGGGGGGGGACAGGGGTCAGATACGCAGTATTTT.

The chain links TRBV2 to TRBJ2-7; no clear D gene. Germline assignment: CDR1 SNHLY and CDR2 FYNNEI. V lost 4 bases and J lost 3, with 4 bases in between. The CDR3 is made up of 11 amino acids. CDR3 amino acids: CASSGYYEQYF. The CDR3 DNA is TGTGCCAGCAGTGGTTACTACGAGCAGTACTTC.

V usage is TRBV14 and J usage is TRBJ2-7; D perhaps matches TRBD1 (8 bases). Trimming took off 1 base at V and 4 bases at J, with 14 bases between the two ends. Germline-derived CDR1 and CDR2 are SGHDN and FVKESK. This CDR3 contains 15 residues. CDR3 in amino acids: CASSQGTGREYEQYF. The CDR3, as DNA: TGTGCCAGCAGCCAAGGGACAGGGAGGGAGTACGAGCAGTACTTC.

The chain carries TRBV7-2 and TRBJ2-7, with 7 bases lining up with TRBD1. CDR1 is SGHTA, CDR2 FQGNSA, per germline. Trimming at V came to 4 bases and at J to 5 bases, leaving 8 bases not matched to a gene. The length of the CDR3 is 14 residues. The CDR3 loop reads CASSYNRGFDEQYF. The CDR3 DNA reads TGTGCCAGCAGCTATAACAGGGGCTTCGACGAGCAGTACTTC.

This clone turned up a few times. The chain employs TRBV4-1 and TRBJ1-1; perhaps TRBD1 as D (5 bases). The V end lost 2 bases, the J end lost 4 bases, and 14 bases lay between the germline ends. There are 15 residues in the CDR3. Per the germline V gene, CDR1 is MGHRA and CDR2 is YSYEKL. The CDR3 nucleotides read TGCGCCAGCAGCCAAAGTTGGGGGGGGACCACTGAAGCTTTCTTT. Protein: CASSQSWGGTTEAFF.

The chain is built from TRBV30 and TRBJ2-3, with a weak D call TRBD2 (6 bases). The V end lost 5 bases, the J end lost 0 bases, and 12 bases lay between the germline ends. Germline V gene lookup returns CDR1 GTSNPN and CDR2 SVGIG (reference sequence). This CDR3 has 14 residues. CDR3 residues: CAWVGLVSTDTQYF. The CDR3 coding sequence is TGTGCCTGGGTGGGACTGGTAAGCACAGATACGCAGTATTTT.

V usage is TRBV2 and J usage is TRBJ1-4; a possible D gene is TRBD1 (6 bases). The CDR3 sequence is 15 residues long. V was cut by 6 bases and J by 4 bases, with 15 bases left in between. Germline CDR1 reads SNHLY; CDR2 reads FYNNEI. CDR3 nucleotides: TGTGCCAGCAGCGCCTGGACAGATTTTAATGAAAAACTGTTTTTT. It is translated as CASSAWTDFNEKLFF.

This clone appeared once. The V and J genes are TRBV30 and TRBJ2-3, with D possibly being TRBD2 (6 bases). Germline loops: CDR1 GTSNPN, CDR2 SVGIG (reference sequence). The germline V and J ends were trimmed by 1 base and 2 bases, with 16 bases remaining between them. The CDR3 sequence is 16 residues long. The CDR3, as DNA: TGTGCCTGGAGTGCTGGAGGCGGGGACCTCACAGATACGCAGTATTTT. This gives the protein CAWSAGGGDLTDTQYF.

The DNA for the CDR3 is TGTGCCAGCAGTTCCCGGGGGGAGAGCTCTGGAAACACCATATATTTT. Its translation is CASSSRGESSGNTIYF. The chain recombines TRBV28 with TRBJ1-3; tentatively, D is TRBD1 (5 bases). CDR1 is MDHEN, CDR2 SYDVKM, per germline. Deletions cut 4 bases from V and 0 bases from J, with 13 bases between. CDR3 length equals 16 residues.

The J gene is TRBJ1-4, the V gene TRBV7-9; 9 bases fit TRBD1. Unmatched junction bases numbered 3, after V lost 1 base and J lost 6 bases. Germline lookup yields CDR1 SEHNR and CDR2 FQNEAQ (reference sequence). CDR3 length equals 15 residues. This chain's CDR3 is CASSLGGQGYEKLFF. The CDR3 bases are TGTGCCAGCAGCTTAGGGGGACAGGGTTATGAAAAACTGTTTTTT. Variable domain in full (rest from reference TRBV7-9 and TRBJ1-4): DTGVSQNPRHKITKRGQNVTFRCDPISEHNRLYWYRQTLGQGPEFLTYFQNEAQLEKSRLLSDRFSAERPKGSFSTLEIQRTEQGDSAMYLCASSLGGQGYEKLFFGSGTQLSVL.

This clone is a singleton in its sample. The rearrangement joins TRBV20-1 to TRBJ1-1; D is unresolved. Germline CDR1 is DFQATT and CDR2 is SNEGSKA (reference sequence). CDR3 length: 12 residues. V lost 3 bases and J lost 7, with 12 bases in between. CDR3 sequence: CSASAGSGEAFF. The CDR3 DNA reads TGCAGTGCTAGTGCCGGGAGCGGTGAAGCTTTCTTT.

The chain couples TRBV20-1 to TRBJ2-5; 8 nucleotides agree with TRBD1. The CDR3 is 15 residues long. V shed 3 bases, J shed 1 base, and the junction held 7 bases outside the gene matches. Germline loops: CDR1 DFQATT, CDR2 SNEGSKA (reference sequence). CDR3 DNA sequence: TGCAGTGCTAGTAGGACAGGGTTCATCCAAGAGACCCAGTACTTC. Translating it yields CSASRTGFIQETQYF.

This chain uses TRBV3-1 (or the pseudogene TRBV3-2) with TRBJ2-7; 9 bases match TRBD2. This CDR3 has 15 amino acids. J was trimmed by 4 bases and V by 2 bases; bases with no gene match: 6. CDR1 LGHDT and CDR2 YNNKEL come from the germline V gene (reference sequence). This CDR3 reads CASSQFASGAYEQYF. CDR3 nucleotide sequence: TGTGCCAGCAGCCAATTCGCTAGCGGGGCATACGAGCAGTACTTC.